The rows below give T cell receptor beta chains drawn from one sample of a study of shared clonotypes between healthy human individuals. Sequencing was performed with immunoSEQ multiplex PCR; in TCRdb, only in-frame clones are kept and a portion is missing. The sample includes approximately 470,000 clones, roughly 80% of them seen just once. Sequenced sample: PBMCs. These TCRs come from a woman aged 40 to 49 in good health. Some clones in this sample may be carry-over from other donors' samples. CDR3s include the opening cysteine and the closing phenylalanine or tryptophan. D genes are given only for firm matches. The listing skips clone size in some rows; elsewhere it reads once, few, many or a size class.

clone size,V gene,D gene,J gene,CDR3 protein,CDR3 DNA
NA,TRBV5-6,NA,TRBJ1-1,CASSSGLRTEAFF,TGTGCCAGCAGCTCCGGCCTGCGGACTGAAGCTTTCTTT
NA,TRBV15,NA,TRBJ2-1,CATSRDIGRSYNEQFF,TGTGCCACCAGCAGAGATATTGGCCGCTCCTACAATGAGCAGTTCTTC
NA,TRBV15,NA,TRBJ2-7,CATSSQHRGGDYEQYF,TGTGCCACCAGCAGCCAACACAGGGGGGGCGACTACGAGCAGTACTTC
NA,TRBV15,NA,TRBJ1-1,CATSTANWGGTEAFF,TGTGCCACCAGCACGGCTAATTGGGGGGGGACCGAAGCTTTCTTT
few,TRBV25-1,NA,TRBJ2-7,CASRDPTPISEQYF,TGTGCCAGCAGAGACCCGACACCTATAAGCGAGCAGTACTTC
NA,TRBV27,NA,TRBJ2-7,CASRISSLESYEQYF,TGTGCCAGCAGAATTTCCAGCCTGGAGTCCTACGAGCAGTACTTC
few,TRBV29-1,NA,TRBJ2-3,CSVPLGVTDTQYF,TGCAGCGTTCCGCTAGGGGTCACAGATACGCAGTATTTT
NA,TRBV13,NA,TRBJ2-2,CASTVSSPGELFF,TGTGCCAGCACCGTCAGCTCCCCCGGGGAGCTGTTTTTT
few,TRBV7-2,NA,TRBJ2-3,CASSLYRGGSTDTQYF,TGTGCCAGCAGCTTATATCGTGGGGGGAGCACAGATACGCAGTATTTT
NA,TRBV30,TRBD2,TRBJ2-6,CALAGDALFSSGANVLTF,TGTGCTCTCGCGGGGGACGCTCTTTTTAGCTCTGGGGCCAACGTCCTGACTTTC
NA,TRBV5-1,NA,TRBJ2-3,CASSLVGTSTDTQYF,TGCGCCAGCAGCTTGGTGGGAACTAGCACAGATACGCAGTATTTT
NA,TRBV7-7,NA,TRBJ2-7,CASSLTARDEQYF,TGTGCTAGCAGCTTAACGGCGCGGGACGAGCAGTACTTC
NA,TRBV7-6,TRBD2,TRBJ2-1,CASSFRGGSPYNEQFF,TGTGCCAGCAGCTTCCGGGGCGGGAGTCCCTACAATGAGCAGTTCTTC
few,TRBV4-2,NA,TRBJ2-7,CASSQARGYEQYF,TGTGCCAGCAGCCAAGCGCGGGGCTACGAGCAGTACTTC
NA,TRBV19,TRBD1,TRBJ2-5,CASSITGGQETQYF,TGTGCCAGTAGTATAACAGGGGGCCAAGAGACCCAGTACTTC
NA,TRBV15,NA,TRBJ1-1,CATAAEIMNTEAFF,TGTGCCACCGCCGCTGAGATTATGAACACTGAAGCTTTCTTT
NA,TRBV5-6,NA,TRBJ1-2,CASSLGAVNYGYTF,TGTGCCAGCAGCTTGGGGGCAGTTAACTATGGCTACACCTTC
NA,TRBV15,NA,TRBJ2-3,CATSRASGHGPDTQYF,TGTGCCACCAGCAGAGCCTCAGGGCATGGGCCAGATACGCAGTATTTT
NA,TRBV7-9,NA,TRBJ1-2,CASSDRFGDGYTF,TGTGCCAGCAGCGATAGGTTCGGGGATGGCTACACCTTC